This TCR beta chain originates from a study of cytomegalovirus exposure and HLA in healthy donors. Study context: Later analysis reported that the roughly 130 validation repertoires shared the platform of the approximately 670 first-cohort repertoires.

About this clone: Its antigen remains unknown.

Study-wide results and limits: Altogether, about 160 TCR beta chains were recorded as cytomegalovirus-associated. Most TCRs appeared rarely, but some public TCRs recurred in many donors.

The repertoire was sequenced with immunoSEQ multiplex PCR; TCRdb's copy has only in-frame clones and lacks some. The sample contains about 79,000 clones, approximately 93% of which appear only once. Donors were drawn from the approximately 120-subject validation cohort, separate from the approximately 640-subject first cohort. This CDR3 has 18 amino acids. Germline CDR1 SNHLY, CDR2 FYNNEI. The V and J ends lost 3 bases and 0 bases, in that order; junction bases with no gene match: 12. The chain couples TRBV2 to TRBJ1-2; 8 bases are shared with TRBD1. The source material was PBMCs. This clonotype was sampled from a young woman in good health and CMV-seronegative. CDR3: CASSDPRAGGQANYGYTF. In DNA form, the CDR3 reads TGTGCCAGCAGTGATCCGAGGGCAGGGGGCCAGGCTAACTATGGCTACACCTTC.